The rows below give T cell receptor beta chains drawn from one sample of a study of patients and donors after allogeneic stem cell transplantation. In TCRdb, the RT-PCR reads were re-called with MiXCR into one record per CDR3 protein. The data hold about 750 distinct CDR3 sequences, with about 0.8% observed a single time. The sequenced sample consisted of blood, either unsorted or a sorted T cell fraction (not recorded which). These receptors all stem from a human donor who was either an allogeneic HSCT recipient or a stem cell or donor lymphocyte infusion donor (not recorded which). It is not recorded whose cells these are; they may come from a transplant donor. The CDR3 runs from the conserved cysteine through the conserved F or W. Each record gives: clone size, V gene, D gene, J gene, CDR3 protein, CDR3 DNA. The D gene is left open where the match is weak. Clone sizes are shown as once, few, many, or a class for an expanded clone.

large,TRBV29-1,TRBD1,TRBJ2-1,CSVEVSVNRAGQGGFGEQFF,TGCAGCGTTGAAGTATCCGTAAATCGGGCGGGACAGGGAGGTTTTGGTGAGCAGTTCTTC
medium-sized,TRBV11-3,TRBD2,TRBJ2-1,CASSLVAGDFSEQFF,TGTGCCAGCAGCTTAGTAGCGGGAGACTTTAGTGAGCAGTTCTTC
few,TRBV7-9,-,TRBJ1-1,CASSSEPSNEAFF,TGTGCCAGCAGCTCCGAACCCTCCAATGAAGCTTTCTTT
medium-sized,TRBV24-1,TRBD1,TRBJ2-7,CATSDMDRGEQYF,TGTGCCACCAGTGACATGGACAGGGGGGAGCAGTACTTC
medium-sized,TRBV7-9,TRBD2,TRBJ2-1,CASSLGGSYYDEQFF,TGTGCCAGCAGCTTAGGCGGGAGCTATTACGATGAGCAGTTCTTC
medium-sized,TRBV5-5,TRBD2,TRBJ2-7,CASSSGLAMGEQYF,TGTGCCAGCAGCTCCGGACTAGCTATGGGCGAGCAGTACTTC
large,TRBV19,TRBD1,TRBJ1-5,CASSIGQGRQPQHF,TGTGCCAGTAGTATTGGACAGGGGCGGCAGCCCCAGCATTTT
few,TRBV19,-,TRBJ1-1,CASKLLRDGAAEAFF,TGTGCCAGTAAACTCCTCCGCGACGGGGCAGCAGAAGCTTTCTTT
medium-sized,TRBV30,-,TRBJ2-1,CAWSPTLLGSYNEQFF,TGTGCCTGGAGTCCCACTCTTTTAGGCTCCTACAATGAGCAGTTCTTC
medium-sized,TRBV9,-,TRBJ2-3,CASSRRLTDTQYF,TGTGCCAGCAGCCGAAGACTCACAGATACGCAGTATTTT
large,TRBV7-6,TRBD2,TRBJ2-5,CASSLVVTSVDQETQYF,TGTGCCAGCAGCTTAGTAGTTACTAGCGTGGATCAAGAGACCCAGTACTTC
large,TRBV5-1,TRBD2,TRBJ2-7,CASKPDWRENPYEQYF,TGCGCCAGCAAACCCGACTGGCGGGAGAATCCCTACGAGCAGTACTTC